These 5 T cell receptor beta chains share one sample of origin, sequenced in a study of post-analysis software for immune sequencing data. The study, taken as a whole, reports: In patients, TRBV5-6, TRBV5-1 and TRBV20-1 belonged to five TRBV segments found more frequently than in controls.

Researchers reported that TCR beta cDNA libraries carried unique molecular identifiers. MiXCR, run by TCRdb on the PCR reads, gives a single entry per CDR3 protein. The sample has about 540,000 distinct CDR3 sequences; around a third are singletons. Which antigens these TCRs recognize remains unknown. Sequenced sample: blood. Receptors originate from a girl under 18 with multiple sclerosis.

The V call is TRBV20-1, the J call TRBJ2-5; perhaps TRBD1 as D (5 bases). This CDR3 spans 15 amino acids. Germline V lookup: CDR1 DFQATT, CDR2 SNEGSKA (reference sequence). Trimming took off 0 bases at V and 1 base at J, with 12 bases between the two ends. CDR3 DNA: TGCAGTGCTAGAGATAATCGACAGATCCAAGAGACCCAGTACTTC. It translates to CSARDNRQIQETQYF.

This clonotype was detected a few times. The J gene is TRBJ2-3, the V gene TRBV12-3 or TRBV12-4; D is ambiguous. The CDR3 runs to 14 residues. V was pared by 7 bases and J by 6 bases, with 17 bases between. The CDR3 DNA reads TGTGCCAGCACCCCCCGGGCCCTCGCGGATACGCAGTATTTT. Protein product: CASTPRALADTQYF.

In regard to this clonotype: One end of the junction varies from germline; a read error may be responsible. The chain carries TRBV20-1 and TRBJ2-3, with D possibly matching TRBD2 (5 bases). The CDR3 has 15 amino acids. The germline CDR1 and CDR2 sequences are DFQATT and SNEGSKA (reference sequence). CDR3 sequence (DNA): TGCAGTACTAGAGATTACCGACTTGGCACAGATACGCAGTATTTT. It translates to CSTRDYRLGTDTQYF.

The J gene is TRBJ1-1, the V gene TRBV6-5; 8 bases fit TRBD1. Germline V gene lookup returns CDR1 MNHEY and CDR2 SVGAGI. This CDR3 is built from 16 residues. Losses at the gene ends were 3 bases for V and 3 bases for J; bases not matched to a gene: 9. Here the CDR3 DNA reads TGTGCCAGCAGTTATTCCCCAGGGGGCGAGGACACTGAAGCTTTCTTT. Translated, it gives CASSYSPGGEDTEAFF.

V and J are TRBV29-1 and TRBJ2-5, with 10 bases identical to TRBD2. The CDR3 has 14 residues. The V gene's germline CDR1 is SQVTM and CDR2 ANQGSEA. J lost 1 base, V lost 3 bases, and 2 bases had no gene match. The CDR3 DNA is TGCAGCGTTGACGAGCGGGGGGGCCAAGAGACCCAGTACTTC. Its protein is CSVDERGGQETQYF. The whole variable domain, filled in from reference TRBV29-1 and TRBJ2-5, reads SAVISQKPSRDICQRGTSLTIQCQVDSQVTMMFWYRQQPGQSLTLIATANQGSEATYESGFVIDKFPISRPNLTFSTLTVSNMSPEDSSIYLCSVDERGGQETQYFGPGTRLLVL.